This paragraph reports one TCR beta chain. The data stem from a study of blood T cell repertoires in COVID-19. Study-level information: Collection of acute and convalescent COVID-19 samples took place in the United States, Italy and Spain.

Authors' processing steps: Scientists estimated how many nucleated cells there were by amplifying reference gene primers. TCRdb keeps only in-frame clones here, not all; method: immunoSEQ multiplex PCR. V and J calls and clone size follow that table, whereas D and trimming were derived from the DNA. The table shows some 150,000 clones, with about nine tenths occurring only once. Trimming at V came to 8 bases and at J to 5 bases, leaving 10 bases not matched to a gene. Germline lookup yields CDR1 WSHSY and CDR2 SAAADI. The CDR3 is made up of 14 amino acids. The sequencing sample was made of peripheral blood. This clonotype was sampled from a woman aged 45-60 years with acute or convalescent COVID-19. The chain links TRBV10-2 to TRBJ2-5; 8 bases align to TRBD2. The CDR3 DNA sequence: TGCGCCAGCTCTGGAGCGGGAGTGGGGGAGACCCAGTACTTC. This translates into CASSGAGVGETQYF.